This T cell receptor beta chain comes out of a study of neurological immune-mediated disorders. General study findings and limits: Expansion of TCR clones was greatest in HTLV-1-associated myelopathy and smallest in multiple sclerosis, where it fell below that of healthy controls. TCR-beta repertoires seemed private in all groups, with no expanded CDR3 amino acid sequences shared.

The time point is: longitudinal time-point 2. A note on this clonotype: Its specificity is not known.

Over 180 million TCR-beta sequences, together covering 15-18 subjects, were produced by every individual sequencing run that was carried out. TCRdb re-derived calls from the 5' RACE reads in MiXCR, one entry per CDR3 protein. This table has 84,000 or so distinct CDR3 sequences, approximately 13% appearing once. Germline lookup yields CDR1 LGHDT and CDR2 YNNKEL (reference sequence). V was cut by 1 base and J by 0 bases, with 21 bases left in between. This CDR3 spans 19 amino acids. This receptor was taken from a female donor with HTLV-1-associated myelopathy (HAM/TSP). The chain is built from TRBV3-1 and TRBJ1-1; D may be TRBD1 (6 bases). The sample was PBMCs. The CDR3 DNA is TGTGCCAGCAGCCAAGTAGTCGGGGGCGATGGGAGTATGAACACTGAAGCTTTCTTT. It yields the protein CASSQVVGGDGSMNTEAFF. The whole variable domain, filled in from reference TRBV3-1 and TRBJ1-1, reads DTAVSQTPKYLVTQMGNDKSIKCEQNLGHDTMYWYKQDSKKFLKIMFSYNNKELIINETVPNRFSPKSPDKAHLNLHINSLELGDSAVYFCASSQVVGGDGSMNTEAFFGQGTRLTVV.